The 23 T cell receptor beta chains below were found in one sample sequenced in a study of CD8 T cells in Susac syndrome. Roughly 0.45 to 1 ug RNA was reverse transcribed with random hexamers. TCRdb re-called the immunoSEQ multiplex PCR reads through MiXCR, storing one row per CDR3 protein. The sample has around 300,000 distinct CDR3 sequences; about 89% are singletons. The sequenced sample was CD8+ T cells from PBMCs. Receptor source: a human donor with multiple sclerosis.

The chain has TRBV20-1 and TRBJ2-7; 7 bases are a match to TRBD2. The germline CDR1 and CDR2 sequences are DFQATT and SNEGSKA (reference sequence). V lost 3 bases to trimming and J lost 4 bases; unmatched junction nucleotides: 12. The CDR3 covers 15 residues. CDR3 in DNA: TGCAGTGCTAGTGGCGGGATACTAGCGAGTTACGAGCAGTACTTC. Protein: CSASGGILASYEQYF.

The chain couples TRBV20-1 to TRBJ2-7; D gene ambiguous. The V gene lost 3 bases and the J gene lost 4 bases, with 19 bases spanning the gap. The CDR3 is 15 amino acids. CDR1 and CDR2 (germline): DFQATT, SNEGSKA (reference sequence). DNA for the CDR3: TGCAGTGCTAGCGACCGGGCTCCGGAACTTTACGAGCAGTACTTC. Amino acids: CSASDRAPELYEQYF.

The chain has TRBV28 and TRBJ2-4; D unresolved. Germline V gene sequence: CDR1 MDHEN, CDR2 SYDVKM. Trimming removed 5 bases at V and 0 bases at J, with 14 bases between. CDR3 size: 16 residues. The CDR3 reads CASSHSDTLAKNIQYF. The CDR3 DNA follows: TGTGCCAGCAGTCACTCAGACACCTTAGCCAAAAACATTCAGTACTTC.

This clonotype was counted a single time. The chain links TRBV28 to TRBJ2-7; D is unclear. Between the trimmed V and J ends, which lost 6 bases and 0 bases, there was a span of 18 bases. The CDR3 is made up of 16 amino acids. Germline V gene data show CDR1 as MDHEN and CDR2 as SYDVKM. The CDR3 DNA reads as TGTGCCAGCAGCCCACCCTCTATTAAAAGCTCCTACGAGCAGTACTTC. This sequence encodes CASSPPSIKSSYEQYF.

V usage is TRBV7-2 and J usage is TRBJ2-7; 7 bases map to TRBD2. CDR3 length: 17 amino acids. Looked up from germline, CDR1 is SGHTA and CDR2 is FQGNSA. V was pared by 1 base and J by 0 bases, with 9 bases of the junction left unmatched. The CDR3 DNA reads TGTGCCAGCAGCTTAGGGGACTGGCGGGAGTCCTCCTACGAGCAGTACTTC. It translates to CASSLGDWRESSYEQYF.

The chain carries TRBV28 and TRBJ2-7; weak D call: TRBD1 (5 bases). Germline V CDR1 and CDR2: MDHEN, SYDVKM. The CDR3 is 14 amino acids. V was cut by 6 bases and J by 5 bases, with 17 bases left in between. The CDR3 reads CASRPGRPLNEQYF. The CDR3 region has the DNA TGTGCCAGCAGACCAGGGCGTCCTCTGAACGAGCAGTACTTC. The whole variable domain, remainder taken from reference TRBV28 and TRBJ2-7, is DVKVTQSSRYLVKRTGEKVFLECVQDMDHENMFWYRQDPGLGLRLIYFSYDVKMKEKGDIPEGYSVSREKKERFSLILESASTNQTSMYLCASRPGRPLNEQYFGPGTRLTVT.

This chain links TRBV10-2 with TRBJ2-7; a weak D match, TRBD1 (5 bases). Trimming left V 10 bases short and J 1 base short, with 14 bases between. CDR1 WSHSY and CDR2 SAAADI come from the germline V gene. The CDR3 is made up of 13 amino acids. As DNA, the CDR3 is TGCGCCACAGAAGCAGGGTTATCCTACGAGCAGTACTTC. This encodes CATEAGLSYEQYF.

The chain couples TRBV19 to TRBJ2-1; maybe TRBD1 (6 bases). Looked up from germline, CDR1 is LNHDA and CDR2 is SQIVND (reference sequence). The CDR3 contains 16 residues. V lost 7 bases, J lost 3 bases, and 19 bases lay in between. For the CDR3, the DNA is TGTGCCAGTAAGGCTGTTGTGGGGGCCGTCTACAATGAGCAGTTCTTC. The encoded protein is CASKAVVGAVYNEQFF.

The CDR3 reads CASRLIQGGVAEAFF. For the CDR3, the DNA is TGTGCCAGCAGGTTGATACAGGGGGGGGTGGCTGAAGCTTTCTTT. The chain combines TRBV27 with TRBJ1-1, with 8 bases aligning to TRBD1. J lost 6 bases, V lost 6 bases, and 12 bases had no gene match. Germline V gene data show CDR1 as MNHEY and CDR2 as SMNVEV (reference sequence). This CDR3 is built from 15 residues.

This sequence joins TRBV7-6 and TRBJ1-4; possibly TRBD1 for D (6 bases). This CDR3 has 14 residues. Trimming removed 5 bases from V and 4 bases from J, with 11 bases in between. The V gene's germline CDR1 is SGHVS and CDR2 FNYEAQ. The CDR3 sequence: CASSPDRNNEKLFF. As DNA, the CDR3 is TGTGCCAGCAGCCCTGACAGGAATAATGAAAAACTGTTTTTT.

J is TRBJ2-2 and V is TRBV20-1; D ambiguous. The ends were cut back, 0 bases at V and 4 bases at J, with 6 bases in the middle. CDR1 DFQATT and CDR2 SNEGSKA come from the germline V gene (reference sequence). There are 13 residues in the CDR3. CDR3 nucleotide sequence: TGCAGTGCTAGAGATATCCGCACCGGGGAGCTGTTTTTT. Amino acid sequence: CSARDIRTGELFF.

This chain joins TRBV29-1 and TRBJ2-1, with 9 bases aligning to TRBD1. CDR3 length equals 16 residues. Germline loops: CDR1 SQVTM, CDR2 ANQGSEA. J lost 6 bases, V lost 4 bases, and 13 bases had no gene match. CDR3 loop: CSVVGARTGVGNEQFF. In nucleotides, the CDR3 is TGCAGCGTTGTGGGAGCCCGGACAGGGGTAGGCAATGAGCAGTTCTTC.

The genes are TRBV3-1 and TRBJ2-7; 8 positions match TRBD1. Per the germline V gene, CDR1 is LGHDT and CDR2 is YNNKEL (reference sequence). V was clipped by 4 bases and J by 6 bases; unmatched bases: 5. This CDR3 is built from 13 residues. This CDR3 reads CASSPGQGAEQYF. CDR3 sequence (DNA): TGTGCCAGCAGCCCCGGACAGGGAGCCGAGCAGTACTTC.

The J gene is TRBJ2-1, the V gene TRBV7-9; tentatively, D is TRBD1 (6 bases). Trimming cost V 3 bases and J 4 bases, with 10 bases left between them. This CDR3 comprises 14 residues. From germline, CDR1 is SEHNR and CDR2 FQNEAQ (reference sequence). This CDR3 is CASSFETGYNEQFF. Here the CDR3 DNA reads TGTGCCAGCAGCTTTGAGACAGGTTACAATGAGCAGTTCTTC.

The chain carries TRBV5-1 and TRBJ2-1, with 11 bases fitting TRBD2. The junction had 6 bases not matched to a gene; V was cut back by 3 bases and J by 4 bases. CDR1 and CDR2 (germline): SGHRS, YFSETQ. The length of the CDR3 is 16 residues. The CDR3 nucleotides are TGCGCCAGCAGCTCCTCCGGGACTAGCGGTTACAATGAGCAGTTCTTC. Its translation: CASSSSGTSGYNEQFF.

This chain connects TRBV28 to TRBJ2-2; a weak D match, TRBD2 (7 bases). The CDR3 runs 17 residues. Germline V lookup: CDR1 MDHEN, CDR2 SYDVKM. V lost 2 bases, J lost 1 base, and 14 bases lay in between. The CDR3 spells CASSLAGAAGNTGELFF. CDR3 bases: TGTGCCAGCAGTTTAGCGGGGGCGGCCGGGAACACCGGGGAGCTGTTTTTT.

For the CDR3, the DNA is TGTGCCAGCAGCTTATATAGCGGGAGTATCGGAAGCACAGATACGCAGTATTTT. It yields the protein CASSLYSGSIGSTDTQYF. The gene calls are TRBV7-3 and TRBJ2-3, with TRBD2 matching 9 bases. Germline CDR1 reads SGHTA; CDR2 reads FQGTGA. Trimming took 2 bases from V and 0 from J; bases not matched to a gene: 9. The CDR3 spans 18 residues.

In DNA form, the CDR3 reads TGCAGCGCGCGCCCGGGACAGGACTACAATGAGCAGTTCTTC. It translates to CSARPGQDYNEQFF. The chain is built from TRBV29-1 and TRBJ2-1, with TRBD1 identical over 8 bases. The CDR3 length is 14 residues. Germline CDR1 is SQVTM and CDR2 is ANQGSEA. V lost 7 bases, J lost 3 bases, and 8 bases stayed unmatched.

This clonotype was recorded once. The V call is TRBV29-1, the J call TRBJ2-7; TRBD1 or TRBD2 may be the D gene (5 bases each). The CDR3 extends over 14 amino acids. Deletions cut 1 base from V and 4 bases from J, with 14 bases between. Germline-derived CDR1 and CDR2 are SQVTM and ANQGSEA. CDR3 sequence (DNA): TGCAGCGTTGAAGTTAATCGGGACCCATACGAGCAGTACTTC. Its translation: CSVEVNRDPYEQYF.

As DNA, the CDR3 is TGCAGCGTAAAGGGGAGCACAGATACGCAGTATTTT. Translated: CSVKGSTDTQYF. J is TRBJ2-3 and V is TRBV29-1, with a tentative D call TRBD1 (5 bases). Germline CDR1 SQVTM, CDR2 ANQGSEA. Trimming cost V 6 bases and J 0 bases, with 7 bases left between them. The CDR3 length is 12 residues.

CDR3 protein: CASSIDWGQPQHF. The CDR3 DNA is TGTGCCAGTAGTATAGATTGGGGCCAGCCCCAGCATTTT. This chain joins TRBV19 and TRBJ1-5; a possible D gene is TRBD1 (5 bases). Deletions cut 0 bases from V and 7 bases from J, with 7 bases between. Germline values: CDR1 LNHDA, CDR2 SQIVND (reference sequence). This CDR3 spans 13 amino acids.

The CDR3 bases are TGTGCCAGCAGTTACACGGTGGTCAAAAACATTCAGTACTTC. It is translated as CASSYTVVKNIQYF. The chain joins TRBV6-2 or TRBV6-3 to TRBJ2-4; D not certain. CDR1 is MNHEY and CDR2 is SVGEGT in the germline V gene. The CDR3 length is 14 residues. V shed 2 bases and J shed 3 bases, with 8 bases lying between them.

CDR3 protein: CAWSPGTGGDTDTQYF. For the CDR3, the DNA is TGTGCCTGGAGTCCCGGGACAGGGGGAGACACAGATACGCAGTATTTT. The genes are TRBV30 and TRBJ2-3, with TRBD1 matching 11 bases. The CDR3 sequence is 16 residues long. The germline CDR1 and CDR2 sequences are GTSNPN and SVGIG (reference sequence). The trim removed 2 bases at V and 2 bases at J, leaving 6 bases unmatched.